This T cell receptor (beta chain) appears in the sequencing data of a study of CD8+ T cells in alopecia areata. Study background: Patients in the treated group were given tofacitinib by mouth, 5 to 10 mg twice a day.

In germline, CDR1 is LGHNT, CDR2 FRNRAP. CDR3 length: 14 residues. With 1 base removed from V and 8 bases from J, the gap between germline ends came to 14 bases. cDNA prepared by RNA extraction and subsequent reverse transcription served as the template for sequencing. Libraries were prepared by immunoSEQ multiplex PCR; TCRdb keeps only in-frame clonotypes and omits some of them. This table holds around 250,000 clones, roughly two thirds found once. This chain connects TRBV12-5 to TRBJ1-2; no clear D gene. This receptor was identified in a human donor with alopecia areata. The sample was CD4+ T cells sorted from blood, taken at week 0. CDR3 coding DNA: TGTGCTAGTGGTTTGGGCCGGACCGGTGGAGGCTACACCTTC. Translated, it gives CASGLGRTGGGYTF.